What follows describes a single T cell receptor (beta chain). This clone was detected once. Which antigen it targets is not known. It has no much larger one-base neighbor in the sample; base qualities were not kept. The CDR3 goes from the cysteine to the phenylalanine over 12 residues. CDR3 DNA only is kept here, 36 bases in frame from base 1. Deletion took 10 bases off V and 4 bases off J, with a span of 13 bases between the germline ends. CDR1 is given as MNHEY and CDR2 as SMNVEV, both from the germline V gene (reference sequence). The cohort consisted of more than 650 healthy bone marrow donors. At the time of sampling, all cohort members were nominally healthy, though unrecorded immune exposures were likely present. The donor tested CMV seropositive, placing the donor among the 290 or so seropositive members of the cohort. Every donor gave a peripheral blood sample, and the peripheral blood mononuclear cells from that sample were used for TCR beta sequencing. The Qiagen DNeasy Blood Extraction Kit was used to extract genomic DNA from the blood cell samples.

The data derive from a study of cytomegalovirus exposure and HLA in healthy donors (dated by TCRdb to about 2017). As for the study more broadly: An earlier analysis of several hundred of the donors reported 250 to 300 Gb of sequence data and some 120 million unique TCR beta sequences from about 179 million T cells. Around 300 gigabases of sequencing data and tens of millions of unique TCR sequences were included in an early release covering about 700 HLA-typed donors. Of the approximately 400 genotyped donors, roughly 85% fell in the genetic ancestry cluster associated with self-reported Caucasian donors. The study aimed to test whether signatures of past pathogen exposure could be identified by cataloging public T cell receptors. The study profiled the T cell repertoires of approximately 700 subjects by immunosequencing and related them to cytomegalovirus serostatus. Along with the approximately 650-subject first cohort, a separate validation cohort of over a hundred different subjects was used. To predict cytomegalovirus infection status, the study brought together high-throughput TCR immunosequencing, statistical association of individual TCRs with disease status, and machine learning. A later analysis re-analyzed previously published TCR beta repertoires from 550 to 700 donors and added high-resolution HLA genotyping to study TCR occurrence patterns. The later analysis used no new phenotypic data to find candidate immune exposures, relying instead on TCR beta sequences and their occurrence across donors. An earlier analysis of around 580 of the donors used high-throughput TCR beta sequencing to judge whether each TCR beta V gene segment behaved as functional or pseudogenic. Donor age, sex, ethnicity and CMV serostatus were collected together with the repertoire data. A later genetic analysis used genome-wide SNP genotypes for about 65% of the 666 donors, treating that subset as a discovery cohort. Every repertoire in the discovery cohort had been generated on one and the same sequencing platform. HLA typing covered class I and class II loci at four-digit resolution. The number of typed donors differed by locus: about 629-640 for A, B, C, DRB1 and DQB1; some 500 for DQA1; around 610 for DPA1; and around 470 for DPB1. Several DR-DQ haplotypes were handled as single units for association and clustering because linkage in the cohort was strong. On average, 235,054 unique TCR beta nucleotide sequences were sequenced per donor among 350 to 400 genotyped donors of the cohort, with 15% to 20% of those sequences being non-productive. Paper-wide results and their limitations: Strong co-occurrence of HLA alleles, especially DR and DQ, made assigning TCR associations to individual alleles difficult. An association between a missense DCLRE1C variant and V-gene and J-gene trimming of TCR beta chains was found in a later genetic analysis and replicated in an independent cohort. A later analysis found that HLA-associated TCR beta chains were more clonally expanded and had lower generation probabilities than equally common non-associated chains. The 87-base-pair reads could not distinguish some IMGT-functional V segments, including TRBV6-2 and TRBV6-3, so those segments were excluded. Because HLA typing was missing for some donors at each locus, association tests included only the typed subset. A cluster of highly shared sequence variants was judged likely to be a technical artifact of the sequencing pipeline. In the study, 150 to 200 TCR beta chains were listed as associated with cytomegalovirus. In vitro tests confirmed that a few of the cytomegalovirus-associated TCR beta chains recognize cytomegalovirus antigens. A later genetic analysis reported fewer N-insertions in productive TCRs among donors in an Asian-associated ancestry cluster than the approximately 700-donor mean. A further reported finding was that TCR beta sequences accurately predicted the HLA-A and HLA-B alleles for most subjects in the first cohort. A later analysis found that TCR association rates varied across HLA loci, with DRB1 alleles showing the most associated TCRs and HLA-C alleles the fewest. Specific HLA alleles were associated with more than 15,000 TCR beta sequences at a false discovery rate of 0.05 in a later analysis. The authors suggested that the approach could potentially be extended to other disease states and immunological phenotypes. Most TCR sequences were seen in very few donors, while some public TCRs were found in many individuals. In an earlier analysis of 587 of the donors, most TCR beta V segments appeared in productive rearrangements about 87% or about 30% of the time, broadly matching IMGT annotations. Because counts were too low, roughly 16 rarely observed V segments, including chromosome 9 orphons, were excluded from the earlier analysis of around 640 of the donors. Correlated functional status among segregating V segments might be attributable to linkage disequilibrium, but an unknown experimental factor could not be ruled out. Cytomegalovirus status was reported to be diagnosed by the classifier with high specificity and sensitivity in both the original and validation cohorts. In this cohort, only TCR beta chains were sequenced, and detectable features were limited by the absence of alpha or paired-chain data. A later analysis reported that several top co-occurrence clusters appeared linked to parvovirus B19, influenza, CMV and Epstein-Barr virus. For the cohort, immune exposure information was limited to CMV serostatus. The presence/absence analyses assumed that sequencing depth was roughly uniform across donors, and that assumption may not be true. According to a later analysis, most CMV-associated TCR beta chains appeared to be HLA-restricted, and the HLA associations seemed to be driven largely by CMV exposure.

Library method: the immunoSEQ multiplex PCR assay. A mixture of 60 forward primers for TCR Vbeta segments and 13 reverse primers for TCR Jbeta segments was used in the multiplex PCR. The CDR3 region of rearranged TCR beta genes was amplified from genomic DNA with a multiplex PCR assay. Amplified TCR beta libraries were sequenced as 87-base-pair reads on the Illumina HiSeq System. In the source study's methods: Across the 666 repertoires, a later analysis counted tens of millions of unique TCR beta chains, around 11 million of which were shared by at least two donors. Raw reads were error-corrected and collapsed into unique sequences with a nearest-neighbor algorithm that merged closely related sequences to remove PCR and sequencing errors. To assign V, D and J gene segments, CDR3 sequences were aligned to IMGT reference sequences. For a sequence to be retained, a match of at least six nucleotides to both a V gene segment and a J gene segment was required. Rearrangements were called productive when the CDR3 lacked stop codons and stayed in frame with V and J; all others were non-productive. CDR3 was defined according to IMGT convention as the region running from the second conserved V-encoded cysteine to the conserved J-encoded phenylalanine. Sequences without an unambiguous match to a single V gene segment were excluded from the earlier analysis of over 500 of the donors. An earlier analysis of 587 of the donors classified V segments as functional when productive rearrangements were above 56.7% and as segregating when the standard deviation between donors was above 5%. A statistical classification framework was built to diagnose cytomegalovirus status from the catalog of TCR beta chain sequences. In a later analysis, TCR nucleotide sequences were compared against IMGT/GENE-DB human TR gene sequences so that V and J genes could be assigned. A later analysis assigned CDR3 sequences and most-parsimonious VDJ recombination scenarios with the TCRdist pipeline. A later analysis defined each TCR beta chain by its CDR3 amino acid sequence plus V-gene family, and excluded reads lacking a unique V-gene family. In a later analysis, approximately 640 highly shared, low-generation-probability nucleotide sequences were removed to address suspected cross-contamination and a sequencing artifact. In a later analysis, a clonal expansion index was calculated for each public chain from normalized within-repertoire ranks of inferred template counts. Generation probabilities in a later analysis came from a VDJ recombination model fitted to out-of-frame rearrangements, and those results were checked against IGoR. In a later analysis, hypergeometric tests were used to score TCR-TCR, TCR-HLA and TCR-CMV co-occurrence, with a repertoire-size bias correction applied to TCR pairs. To estimate false discovery rates, a later analysis permuted the HLA or CMV assignments 20 times. A later analysis grouped co-occurring TCRs with DBSCAN, adding TCRdist sequence similarity when clustering within HLA-allele-positive subsets. Co-occurrence clustering excluded repertoires with fewer than 30,000 or more than 120,000 public chains, plus five with anomalous nucleotide sharing. This is the immuneACCESS table as TCRdb keeps it, with only in-frame sequences that have V and J called. A part of the clones is gone; compared with another copy, unresolved V genes explain less than half, and the rest is unexplained. That table gives V, J and clone size, and the DNA gave D and trimming. Counted in this sample were 150,000 to 200,000 clones; 80% to 90% of them appeared once. The ten most abundant clones make up roughly 8.8% of the sample.

The rearrangement joined TRBV27 to TRBJ1-2; no D gene can be assigned with confidence. The specimen sequenced was PBMCs. The sequence was obtained from a man aged 18-30 years in good health and CMV-seropositive. The DNA sequence reads TGTGCCACCACCTCGGTTGGCTATGGCTACACCTTC. This translates into CATTSVGYGYTF.